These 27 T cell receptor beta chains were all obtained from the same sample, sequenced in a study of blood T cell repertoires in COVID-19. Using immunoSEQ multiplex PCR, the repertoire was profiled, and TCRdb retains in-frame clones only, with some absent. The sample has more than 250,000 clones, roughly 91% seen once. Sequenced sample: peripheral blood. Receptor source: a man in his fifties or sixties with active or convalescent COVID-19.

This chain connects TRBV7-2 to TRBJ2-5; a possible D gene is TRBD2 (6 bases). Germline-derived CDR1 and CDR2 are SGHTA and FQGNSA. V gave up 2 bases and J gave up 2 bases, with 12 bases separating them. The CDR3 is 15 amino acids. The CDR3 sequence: CASSLWASAQETQYF. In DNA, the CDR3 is TGTGCCAGCAGCTTATGGGCTAGCGCTCAAGAGACCCAGTACTTC. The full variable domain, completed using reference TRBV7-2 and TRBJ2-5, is GAGVSQSPSNKVTEKGKDVELRCDPISGHTALYWYRQSLGQGLEFLIYFQGNSAPDKSGLPSDRFSAERTGGSVSTLTIQRTQQEDSAVYLCASSLWASAQETQYFGPGTRLLVL.

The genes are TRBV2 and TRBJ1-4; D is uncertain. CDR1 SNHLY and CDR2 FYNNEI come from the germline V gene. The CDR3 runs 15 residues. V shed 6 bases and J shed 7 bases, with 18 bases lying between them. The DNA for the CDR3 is TGTGCCAGCAGCGGAACGAGCAGACGGGGTGAAAAACTGTTTTTT. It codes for CASSGTSRRGEKLFF.

CDR3 residues: CASSYSAGNPYGYTF. Written as DNA, the CDR3 is TGTGCCAGCAGTTACTCGGCAGGGAACCCTTATGGCTACACCTTC. This rearrangement joins TRBV6-5 to TRBJ1-2; tentative D call: TRBD1 (5 bases). The V gene lost 0 bases and the J gene lost 5 bases, with 13 bases spanning the gap. The CDR3 extends over 15 amino acids. Germline CDR1 and CDR2: MNHEY and SVGAGI.

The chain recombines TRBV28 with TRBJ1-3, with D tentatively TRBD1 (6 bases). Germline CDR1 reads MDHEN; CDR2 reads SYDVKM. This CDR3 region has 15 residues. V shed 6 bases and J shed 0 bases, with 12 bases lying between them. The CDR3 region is CASSNRVLSGNTIYF. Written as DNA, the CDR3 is TGTGCCAGCAGCAACAGGGTTCTCTCTGGAAACACCATATATTTT.

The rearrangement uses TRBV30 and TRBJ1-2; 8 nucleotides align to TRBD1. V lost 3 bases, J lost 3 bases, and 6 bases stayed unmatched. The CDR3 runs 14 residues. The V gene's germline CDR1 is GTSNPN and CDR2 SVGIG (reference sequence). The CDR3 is CAWRGGTGYYGYTF. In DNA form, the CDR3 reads TGTGCCTGGAGGGGCGGGACAGGCTACTATGGCTACACCTTC.

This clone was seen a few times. DNA for the CDR3: TGTGCCAGCAGGATGACAGGGACTGAAGCTTTCTTT. Protein product: CASRMTGTEAFF. The chain is built from TRBV2 and TRBJ1-1; 7 bases align to TRBD1. CDR3 length equals 12 residues. From germline, CDR1 is SNHLY and CDR2 FYNNEI. With 6 bases clipped from V and 5 bases from J, the junction kept 3 bases outside the gene matches.

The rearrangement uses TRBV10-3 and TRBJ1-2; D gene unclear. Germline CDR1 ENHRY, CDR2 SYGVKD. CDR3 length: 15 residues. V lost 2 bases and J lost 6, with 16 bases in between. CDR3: CAISEEAGRNHGYTF. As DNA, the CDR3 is TGTGCCATCAGTGAGGAAGCGGGCAGGAACCATGGCTACACCTTC.

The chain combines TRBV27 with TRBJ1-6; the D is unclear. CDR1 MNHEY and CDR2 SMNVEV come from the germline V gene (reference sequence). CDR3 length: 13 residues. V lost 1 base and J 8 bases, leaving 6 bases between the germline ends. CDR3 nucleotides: TGTGCCAGCAGTTTATTGAGGGATTCACCCCTCCACTTT. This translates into CASSLLRDSPLHF.

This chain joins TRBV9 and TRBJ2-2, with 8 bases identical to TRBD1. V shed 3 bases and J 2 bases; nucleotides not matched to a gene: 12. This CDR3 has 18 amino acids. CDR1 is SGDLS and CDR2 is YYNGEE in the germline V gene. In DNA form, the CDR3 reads TGTGCCAGCAGCGCCCGGACAGGGTCGGGCTCTAACACCGGGGAGCTGTTTTTT. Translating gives CASSARTGSGSNTGELFF.

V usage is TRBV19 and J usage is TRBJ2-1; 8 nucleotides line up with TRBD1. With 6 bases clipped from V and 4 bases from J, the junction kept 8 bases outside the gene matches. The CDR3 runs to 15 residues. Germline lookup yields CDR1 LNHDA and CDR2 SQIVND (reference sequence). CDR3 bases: TGTGCCAGTAGGGATGGGACAGGAGGGTACAATGAGCAGTTCTTC. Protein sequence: CASRDGTGGYNEQFF.

This CDR3 is CASSATGSGAQYF. The DNA of the CDR3 is TGCGCCAGCAGCGCCACAGGGAGTGGTGCGCAGTATTTT. The gene calls are TRBV5-1 and TRBJ2-3; possible D gene TRBD1, 6 bases. V lost 4 bases and J lost 10, with 16 bases in between. The CDR3 has 13 residues. CDR1 is SGHRS, CDR2 YFSETQ, per germline. The complete variable domain, with remaining parts taken from reference TRBV5-1 and TRBJ2-3, reads KAGVTQTPRYLIKTRGQQVTLSCSPISGHRSVSWYQQTPGQGLQFLFEYFSETQRNKGNFPGRFSGRQFSNSRSEMNVSTLELGDSALYLCASSATGSGAQYFGPGTRLTVL.

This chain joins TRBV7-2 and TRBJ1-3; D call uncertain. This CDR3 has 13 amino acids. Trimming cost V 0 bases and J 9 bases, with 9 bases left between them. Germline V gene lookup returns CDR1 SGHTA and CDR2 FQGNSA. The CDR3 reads CASSLAAVSTIYF. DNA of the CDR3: TGTGCCAGCAGCTTAGCAGCGGTCTCCACCATATATTTT.

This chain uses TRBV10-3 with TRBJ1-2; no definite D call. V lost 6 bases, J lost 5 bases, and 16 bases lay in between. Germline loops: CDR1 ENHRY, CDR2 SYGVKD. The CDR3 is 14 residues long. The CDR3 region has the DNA TGTGCCATCAGCTCCGGGATTAATTCTTATGGCTACACCTTC. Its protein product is CAISSGINSYGYTF.

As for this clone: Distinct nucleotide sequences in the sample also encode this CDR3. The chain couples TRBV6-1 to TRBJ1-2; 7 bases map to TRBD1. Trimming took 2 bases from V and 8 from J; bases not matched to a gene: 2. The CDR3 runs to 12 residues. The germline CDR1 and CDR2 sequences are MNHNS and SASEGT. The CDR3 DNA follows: TGTGCCAGCAGTGAACAAGGGGGCGGCTACACCTTC. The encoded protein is CASSEQGGGYTF.

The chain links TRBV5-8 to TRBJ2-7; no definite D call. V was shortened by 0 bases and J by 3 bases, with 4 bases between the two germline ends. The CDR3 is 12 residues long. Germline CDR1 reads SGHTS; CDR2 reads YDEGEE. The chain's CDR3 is CASSLGGYEQYF. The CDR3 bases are TGTGCCAGCAGCTTGGGCGGCTACGAGCAGTACTTC.

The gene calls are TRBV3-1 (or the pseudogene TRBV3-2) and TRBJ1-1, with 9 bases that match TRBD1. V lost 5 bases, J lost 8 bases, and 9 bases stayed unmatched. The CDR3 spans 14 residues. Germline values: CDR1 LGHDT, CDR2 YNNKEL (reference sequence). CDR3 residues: CASSGDSGTGEAFF. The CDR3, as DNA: TGTGCCAGCAGCGGAGACTCCGGGACAGGGGAAGCTTTCTTT.

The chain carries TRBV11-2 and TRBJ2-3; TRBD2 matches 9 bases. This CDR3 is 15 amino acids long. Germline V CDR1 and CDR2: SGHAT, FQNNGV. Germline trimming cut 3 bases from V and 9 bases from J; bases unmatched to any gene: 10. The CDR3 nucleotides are TGTGCCAGCAGCTTGCGGAGCGGGAGGCCCGGCACGCAGTATTTT. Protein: CASSLRSGRPGTQYF.

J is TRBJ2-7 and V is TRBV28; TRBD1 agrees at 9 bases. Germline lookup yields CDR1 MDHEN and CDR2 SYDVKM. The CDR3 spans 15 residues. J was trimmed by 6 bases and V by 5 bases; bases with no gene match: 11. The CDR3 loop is CASSRGTGILGEQYF. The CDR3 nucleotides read TGTGCCAGCAGTAGGGGGACAGGGATTTTGGGCGAGCAGTACTTC.

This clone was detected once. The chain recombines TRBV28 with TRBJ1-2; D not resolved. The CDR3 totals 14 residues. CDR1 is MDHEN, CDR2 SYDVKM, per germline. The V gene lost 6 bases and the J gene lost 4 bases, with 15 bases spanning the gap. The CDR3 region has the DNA TGTGCCAGCAGGGATAGACAACCTTTCTATGGCTACACCTTC. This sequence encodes CASRDRQPFYGYTF.

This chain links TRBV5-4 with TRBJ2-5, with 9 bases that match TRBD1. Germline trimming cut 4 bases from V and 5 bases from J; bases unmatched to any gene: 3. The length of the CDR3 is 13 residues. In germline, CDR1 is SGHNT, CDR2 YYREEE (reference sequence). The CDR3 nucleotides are TGTGCCAGCAGCCCACAGGGGGCGGAGACCCAGTACTTC. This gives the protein CASSPQGAETQYF.

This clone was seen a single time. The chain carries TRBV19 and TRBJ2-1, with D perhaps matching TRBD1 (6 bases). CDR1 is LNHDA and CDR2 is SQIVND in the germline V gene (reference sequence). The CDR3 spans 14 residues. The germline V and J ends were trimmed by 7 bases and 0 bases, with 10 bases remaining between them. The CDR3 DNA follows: TGTGCCAGTAACTCAGGGGACTCCTACAATGAGCAGTTCTTC. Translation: CASNSGDSYNEQFF. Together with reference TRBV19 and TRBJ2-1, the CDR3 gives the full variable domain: DGGITQSPKYLFRKEGQNVTLSCEQNLNHDAMYWYRQDPGQGLRLIYYSQIVNDFQKGDIAEGYSVSREKKESFPLTVTSAQKNPTAFYLCASNSGDSYNEQFFGPGTRLTVL.

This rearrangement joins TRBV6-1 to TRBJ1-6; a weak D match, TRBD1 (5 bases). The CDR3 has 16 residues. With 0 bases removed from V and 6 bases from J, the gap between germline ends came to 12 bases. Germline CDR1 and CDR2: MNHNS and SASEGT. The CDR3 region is CASSEAGGVFNSPLHF. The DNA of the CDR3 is TGTGCCAGCAGTGAAGCAGGAGGGGTGTTTAATTCACCCCTCCACTTT.

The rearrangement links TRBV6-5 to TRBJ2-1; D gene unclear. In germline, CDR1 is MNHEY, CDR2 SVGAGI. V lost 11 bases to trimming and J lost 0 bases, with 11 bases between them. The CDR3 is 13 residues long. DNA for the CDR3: TGTGCCTCCGAAGAGAGCTCCTACAATGAGCAGTTCTTC. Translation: CASEESSYNEQFF.

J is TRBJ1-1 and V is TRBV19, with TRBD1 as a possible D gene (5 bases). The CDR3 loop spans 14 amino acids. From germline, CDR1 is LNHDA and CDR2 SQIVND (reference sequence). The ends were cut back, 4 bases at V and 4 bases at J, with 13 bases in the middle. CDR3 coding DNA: TGTGCCAGTAGTAAACAGTCCGGGGGCACTGAAGCTTTCTTT. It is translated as CASSKQSGGTEAFF.

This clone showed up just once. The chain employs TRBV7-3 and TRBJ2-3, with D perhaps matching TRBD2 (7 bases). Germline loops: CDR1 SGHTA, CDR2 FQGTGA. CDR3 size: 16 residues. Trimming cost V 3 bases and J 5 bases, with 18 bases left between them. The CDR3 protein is CASSLGLAEGVDTQYF. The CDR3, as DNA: TGTGCCAGCAGCTTGGGCCTAGCGGAGGGGGTAGATACGCAGTATTTT.

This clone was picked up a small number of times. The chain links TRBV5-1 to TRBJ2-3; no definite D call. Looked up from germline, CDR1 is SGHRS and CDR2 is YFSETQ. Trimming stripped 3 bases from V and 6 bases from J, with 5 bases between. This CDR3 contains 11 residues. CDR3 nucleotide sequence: TGCGCCAGCAGCTCTCGTGATACGCAGTATTTT. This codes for CASSSRDTQYF.

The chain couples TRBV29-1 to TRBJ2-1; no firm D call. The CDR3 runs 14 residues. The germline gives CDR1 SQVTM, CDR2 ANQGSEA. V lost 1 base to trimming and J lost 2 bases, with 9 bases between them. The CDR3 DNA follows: TGCAGCGTTGAAGTGGTCAGGCCCTACAATGAGCAGTTCTTC. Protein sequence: CSVEVVRPYNEQFF.